The present T cell receptor (beta chain) was sequenced within a study of T cell repertoires in cytomegalovirus infection. TCRdb called the reads again in MiXCR, with one record for every CDR3 protein. This table has nearly 450,000 distinct CDR3 sequences, approximately 33% appearing once. The CDR3 has 12 amino acids. V lost 3 bases and J lost 7, with 7 bases in between. Germline CDR1 reads ENHRY; CDR2 reads SYGVKD. The sequencing sample was made of PBMCs. The chain carries TRBV10-3 and TRBJ2-1, with D unclear. The TCR originated in a human donor in good health (CMV status not recorded). Some clones in this sample may be carry-over from other donors' samples. CDR3 sequence reads: CAISDLKNEQFF. CDR3 nucleotides: TGTGCCATCAGTGACCTAAAAAATGAGCAGTTCTTC.